The 5 T cell receptor beta chains presented below share a single source sample, sequenced in a study of blood T cell repertoires in COVID-19. Some clones are missing from TCRdb's copy, which holds only in-frame ones; the method was immunoSEQ multiplex PCR. The sample yields some 300,000 clones, around nine tenths seen once. Material for sequencing was peripheral blood. These receptors were taken from a woman between 65 and 79 years old with COVID-19, enrolled during active disease.

The chain joins TRBV27 to TRBJ1-2, with 11 bases lining up with TRBD1. V was pared by 5 bases and J by 0 bases, with 8 bases of the junction left unmatched. CDR3 length: 17 amino acids. Germline lookup yields CDR1 MNHEY and CDR2 SMNVEV (reference sequence). In DNA form, the CDR3 reads TGTGCCAGCAGTGCCAGGACAGGGGGCACCTCTAACTATGGCTACACCTTC. It is translated as CASSARTGGTSNYGYTF.

The chain joins TRBV29-1 to TRBJ1-1; D remains unclear. CDR3 length: 12 amino acids. Between the trimmed V and J ends, which lost 3 bases and 1 base, there was a span of 6 bases. Germline V lookup: CDR1 SQVTM, CDR2 ANQGSEA. CDR3 sequence reads: CSVESGNTEAFF. In DNA, the CDR3 is TGCAGCGTTGAGTCCGGGAACACTGAAGCTTTCTTT.

In this sample, this clone turned up once. The CDR3 bases are TGCAGCGGCTACCGGGACAGGGGAGAGACCCAGTACTTC. Its translation: CSGYRDRGETQYF. This rearrangement joins TRBV29-1 to TRBJ2-5; TRBD1 agrees at 10 bases. The length of the CDR3 is 13 residues. J was trimmed by 4 bases and V by 7 bases; bases with no gene match: 6. Looked up from germline, CDR1 is SQVTM and CDR2 is ANQGSEA.

Comments on this clone: Other DNA sequences in this sample translate to the same CDR3. The chain uses TRBV19 and TRBJ1-1; weak D call: TRBD1 (5 bases). Germline V gene data show CDR1 as LNHDA and CDR2 as SQIVND (reference sequence). The V end lost 1 base, the J end lost 5 bases, and 11 bases lay between the germline ends. This CDR3 comprises 14 residues. The CDR3 nucleotides are TGTGCCAGTAGTATAGGGGGGGGTGCTACTGAAGCTTTCTTT. It yields the protein CASSIGGGATEAFF.

The chain carries TRBV6-1 and TRBJ1-6; no definite D call. Germline assignment: CDR1 MNHNS and CDR2 SASEGT. The CDR3 extends over 17 amino acids. V lost 1 base, J lost 0 bases, and 10 bases lay in between. Here the CDR3 reads CASSEGLVSSYNSPLHF. For the CDR3, the DNA is TGTGCCAGCAGTGAAGGATTAGTGAGCTCCTATAATTCACCCCTCCACTTT.